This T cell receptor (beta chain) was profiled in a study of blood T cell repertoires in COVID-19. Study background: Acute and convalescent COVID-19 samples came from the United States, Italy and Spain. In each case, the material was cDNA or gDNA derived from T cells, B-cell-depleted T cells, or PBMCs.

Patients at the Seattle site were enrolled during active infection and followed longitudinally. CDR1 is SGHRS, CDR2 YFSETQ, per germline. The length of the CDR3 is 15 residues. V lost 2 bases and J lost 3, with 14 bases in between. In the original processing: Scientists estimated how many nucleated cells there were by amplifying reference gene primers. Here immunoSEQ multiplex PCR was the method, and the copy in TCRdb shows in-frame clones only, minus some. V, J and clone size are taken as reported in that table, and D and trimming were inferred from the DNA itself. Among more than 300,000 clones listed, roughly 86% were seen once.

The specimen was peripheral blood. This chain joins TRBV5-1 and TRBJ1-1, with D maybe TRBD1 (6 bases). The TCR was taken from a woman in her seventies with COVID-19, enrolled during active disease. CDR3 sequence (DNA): TGCGCCAGCAGCTTAGACAGGATTAGGGACACTGAAGCTTTCTTT. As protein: CASSLDRIRDTEAFF.